A single sample gave rise to the 2 T cell receptor beta chains below, sequenced in a study of blood T cell repertoires in COVID-19. Repertoires were generated with immunoSEQ multiplex PCR, while TCRdb's copy carries only in-frame clones and drops some. This sample has 200,000 to 250,000 clones; roughly 85% occur once, and the top ten carry around 9.8%. Sequencing was done on a sample of PBMCs or T cells enriched from blood (not recorded which). All receptors derive from a woman in her forties or fifties with acute COVID-19.

This clone was counted a single time. The chain's CDR3 is CASSLLGGGELFF. Written as DNA, the CDR3 is TGTGCCAGCAGTTTATTAGGAGGCGGGGAGCTGTTTTTT. The chain combines TRBV27 with TRBJ2-2; possibly TRBD2 for D (5 bases). There are 13 residues in the CDR3. The V end was cut by 1 base, the J end by 7 bases, with 7 bases between. In germline, CDR1 is MNHEY, CDR2 SMNVEV (reference sequence).

The rearrangement uses TRBV5-5 and TRBJ1-5, with no clear D. There are 15 residues in the CDR3. V shed 1 base and J shed 2 bases, with 10 bases lying between them. Germline V CDR1 and CDR2: SGHKS, YYEKEE (reference sequence). This chain's CDR3 is CASSLFRTGNQPQHF. In DNA form, the CDR3 reads TGTGCCAGCAGCTTGTTCAGAACAGGCAATCAGCCCCAGCATTTT.